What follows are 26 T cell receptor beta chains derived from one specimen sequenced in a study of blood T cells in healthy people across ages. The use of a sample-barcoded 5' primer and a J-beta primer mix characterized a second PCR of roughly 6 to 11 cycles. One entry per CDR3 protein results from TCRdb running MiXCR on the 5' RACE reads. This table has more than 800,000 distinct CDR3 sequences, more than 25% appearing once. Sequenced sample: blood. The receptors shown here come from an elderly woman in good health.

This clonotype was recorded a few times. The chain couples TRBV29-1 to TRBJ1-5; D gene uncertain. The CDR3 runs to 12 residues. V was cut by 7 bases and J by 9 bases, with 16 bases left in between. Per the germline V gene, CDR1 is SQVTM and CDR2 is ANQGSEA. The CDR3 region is CSAGPGDRPQHF. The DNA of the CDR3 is TGCAGCGCCGGACCTGGTGATCGGCCCCAGCATTTT.

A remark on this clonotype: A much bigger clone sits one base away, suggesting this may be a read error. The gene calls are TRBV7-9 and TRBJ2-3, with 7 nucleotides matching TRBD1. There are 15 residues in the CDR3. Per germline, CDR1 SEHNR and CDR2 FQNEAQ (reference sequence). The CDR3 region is CAGSFRTGDTDTQYF. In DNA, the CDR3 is TGTGCCGGCAGCTTTCGGACAGGAGACACAGATACGCAGTATTTT. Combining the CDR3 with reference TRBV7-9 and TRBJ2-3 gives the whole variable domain DTGVSQNPRHKITKRGQNVTFRCDPISEHNRLYWYRQTLGQGPEFLTYFQNEAQLEKSRLLSDRFSAERPKGSFSTLEIQRTEQGDSAMYLCAGSFRTGDTDTQYFGPGTRLTVL.

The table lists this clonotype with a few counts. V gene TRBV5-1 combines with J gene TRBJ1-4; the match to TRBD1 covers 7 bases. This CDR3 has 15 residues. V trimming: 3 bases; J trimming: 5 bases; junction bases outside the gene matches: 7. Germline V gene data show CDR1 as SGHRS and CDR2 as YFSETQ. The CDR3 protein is CASSSTGAFNEKLFF. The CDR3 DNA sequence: TGCGCCAGCAGCTCTACAGGGGCCTTCAATGAAAAACTGTTTTTT.

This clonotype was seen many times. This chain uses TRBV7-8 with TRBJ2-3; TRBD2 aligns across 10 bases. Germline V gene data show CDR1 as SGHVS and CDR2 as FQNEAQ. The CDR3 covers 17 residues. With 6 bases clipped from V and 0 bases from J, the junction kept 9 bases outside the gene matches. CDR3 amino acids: CASSKGLAGASTDTQYF. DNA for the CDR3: TGTGCCAGCAGTAAAGGTCTAGCGGGGGCTAGCACAGATACGCAGTATTTT. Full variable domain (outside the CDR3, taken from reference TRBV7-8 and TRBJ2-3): GAGVSQSPRYKVAKRGQDVALRCDPISGHVSLFWYQQALGQGPEFLTYFQNEAQLDKSGLPSDRFFAERPEGSVSTLKIQRTQQEDSAVYLCASSKGLAGASTDTQYFGPGTRLTVL.

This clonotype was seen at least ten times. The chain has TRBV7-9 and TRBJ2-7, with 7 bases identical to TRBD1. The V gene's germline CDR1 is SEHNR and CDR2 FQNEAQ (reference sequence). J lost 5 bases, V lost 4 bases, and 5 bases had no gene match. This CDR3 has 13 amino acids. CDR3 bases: TGTGCCAGCAGCTATCTCGACAGGGACGAGCAGTACTTC. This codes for CASSYLDRDEQYF.

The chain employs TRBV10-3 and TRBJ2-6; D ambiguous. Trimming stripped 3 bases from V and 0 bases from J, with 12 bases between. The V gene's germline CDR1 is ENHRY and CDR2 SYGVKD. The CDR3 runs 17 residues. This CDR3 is CAISEQFPFSGANVLTF. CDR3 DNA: TGTGCCATCAGTGAACAGTTCCCTTTCTCTGGGGCCAACGTCCTGACTTTC.

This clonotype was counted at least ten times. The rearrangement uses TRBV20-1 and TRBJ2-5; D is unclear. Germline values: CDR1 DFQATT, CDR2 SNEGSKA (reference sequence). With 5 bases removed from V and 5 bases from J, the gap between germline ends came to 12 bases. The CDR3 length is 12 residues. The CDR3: CSASVASETQYF. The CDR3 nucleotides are TGCAGTGCTTCCGTGGCCTCGGAGACCCAGTACTTC.

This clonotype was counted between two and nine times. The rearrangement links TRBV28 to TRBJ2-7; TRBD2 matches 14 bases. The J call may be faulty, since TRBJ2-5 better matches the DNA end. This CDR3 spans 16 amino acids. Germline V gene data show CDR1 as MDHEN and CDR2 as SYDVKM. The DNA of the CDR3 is TGTGCCAGTCTCCTGACTAGCGGGGGGGCTTCCGGGACCCAGTACTTC. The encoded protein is CASLLTSGGASGTQYF.

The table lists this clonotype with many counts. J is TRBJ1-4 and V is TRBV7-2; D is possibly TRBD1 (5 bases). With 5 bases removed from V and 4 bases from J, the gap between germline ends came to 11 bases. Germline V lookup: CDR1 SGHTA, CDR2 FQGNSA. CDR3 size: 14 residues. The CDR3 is CASSRDSSNEKLFF. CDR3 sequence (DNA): TGTGCCAGCAGCCGCGACAGCAGTAATGAAAAACTGTTTTTT.

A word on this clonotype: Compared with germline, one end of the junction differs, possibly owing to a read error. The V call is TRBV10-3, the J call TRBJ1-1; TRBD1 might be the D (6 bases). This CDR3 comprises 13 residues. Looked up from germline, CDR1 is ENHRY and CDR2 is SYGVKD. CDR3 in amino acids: CASSWAGETEAFF. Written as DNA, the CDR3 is TGTGCCAGCAGTTGGGCAGGGGAAACTGAAGCTTTCTTT.

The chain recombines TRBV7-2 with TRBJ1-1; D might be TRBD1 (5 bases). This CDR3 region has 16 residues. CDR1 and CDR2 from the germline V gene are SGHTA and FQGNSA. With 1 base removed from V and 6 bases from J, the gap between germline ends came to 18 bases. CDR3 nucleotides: TGTGCCAGCAGCTTAGGGACCTCTGGGGCGGGGGCTGAAGCTTTCTTT. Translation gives CASSLGTSGAGAEAFF.

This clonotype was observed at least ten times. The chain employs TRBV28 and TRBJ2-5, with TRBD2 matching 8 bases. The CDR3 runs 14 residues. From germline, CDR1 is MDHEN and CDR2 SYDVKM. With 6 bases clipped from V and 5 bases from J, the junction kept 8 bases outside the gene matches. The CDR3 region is CASRRGAHGETQYF. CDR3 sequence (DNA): TGTGCCAGCAGGCGGGGGGCCCATGGGGAGACCCAGTACTTC.

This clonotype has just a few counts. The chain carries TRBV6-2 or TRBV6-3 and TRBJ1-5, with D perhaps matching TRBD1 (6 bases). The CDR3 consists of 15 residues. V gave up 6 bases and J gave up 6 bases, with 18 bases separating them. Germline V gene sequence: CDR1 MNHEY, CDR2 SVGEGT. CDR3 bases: TGTGCCAGCAGGCGCAACCCGGGAGGGGGTCAGCCCCAGCATTTT. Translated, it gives CASRRNPGGGQPQHF.

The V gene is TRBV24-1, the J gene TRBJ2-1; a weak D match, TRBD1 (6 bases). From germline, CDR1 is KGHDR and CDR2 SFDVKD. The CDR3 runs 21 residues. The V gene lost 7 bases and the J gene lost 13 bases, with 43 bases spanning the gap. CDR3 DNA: TGTGCCACCAGCGATCCCACCTGGGTCTACAGGGATGGAAGGGAGCGAGAGACCCAGTTCTTC. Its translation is CATSDPTWVYRDGRERETQFF.

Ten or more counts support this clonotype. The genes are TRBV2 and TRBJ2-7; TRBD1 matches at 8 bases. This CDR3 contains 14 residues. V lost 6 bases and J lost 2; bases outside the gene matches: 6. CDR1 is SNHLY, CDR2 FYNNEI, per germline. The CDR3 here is CASRADRVPYEQYF. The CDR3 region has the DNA TGTGCCAGCAGGGCGGACAGGGTGCCCTACGAGCAGTACTTC.

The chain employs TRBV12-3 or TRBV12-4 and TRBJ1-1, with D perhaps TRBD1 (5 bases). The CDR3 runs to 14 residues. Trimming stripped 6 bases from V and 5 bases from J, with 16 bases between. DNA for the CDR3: TGTGCCAGCAGCTTCCGTGGGGGGTGGACTGAAGCTTTCTTT. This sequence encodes CASSFRGGWTEAFF.

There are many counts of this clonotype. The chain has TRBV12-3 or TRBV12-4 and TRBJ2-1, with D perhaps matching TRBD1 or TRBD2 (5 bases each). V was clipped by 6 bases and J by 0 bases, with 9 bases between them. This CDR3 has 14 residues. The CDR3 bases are TGTGCCAGCAGGGGGCGGGTCTCCTACAATGAGCAGTTCTTC. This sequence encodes CASRGRVSYNEQFF.

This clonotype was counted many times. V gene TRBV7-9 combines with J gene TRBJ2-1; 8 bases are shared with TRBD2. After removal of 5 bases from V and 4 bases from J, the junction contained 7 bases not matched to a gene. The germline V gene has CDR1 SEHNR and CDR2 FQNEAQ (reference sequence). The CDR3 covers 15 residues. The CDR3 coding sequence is TGTGCCAGCAGCCTGTCGGGGGGGTATTACAATGAGCAGTTCTTC. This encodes CASSLSGGYYNEQFF.

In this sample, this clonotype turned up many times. CDR3 coding DNA: TGTGCCAGCAGTAACACCGGGACGGATAGCACAGATACGCAGTATTTT. It translates to CASSNTGTDSTDTQYF. The chain links TRBV12-3 or TRBV12-4 to TRBJ2-3, with D tentatively TRBD1 or TRBD2 (5 bases each). The CDR3 sequence is 16 residues long. V was cut by 5 bases and J by 0 bases, with 15 bases left in between.

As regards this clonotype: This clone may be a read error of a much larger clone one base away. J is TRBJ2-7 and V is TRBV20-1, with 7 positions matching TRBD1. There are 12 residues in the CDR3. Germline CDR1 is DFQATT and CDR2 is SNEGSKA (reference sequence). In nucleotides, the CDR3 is TGCAGGGCTGAAGGGACAGTCAACGAGCAGTACTTC. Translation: CRAEGTVNEQYF.

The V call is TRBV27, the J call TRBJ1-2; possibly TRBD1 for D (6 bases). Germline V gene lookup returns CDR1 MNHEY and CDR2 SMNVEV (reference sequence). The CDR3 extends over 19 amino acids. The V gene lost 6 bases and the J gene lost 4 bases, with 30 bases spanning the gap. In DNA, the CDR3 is TGTGCCAGCAGCTCACGGATCGGGACACCTACTGAATATCTCTATGGCTACACCTTC. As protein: CASSSRIGTPTEYLYGYTF.

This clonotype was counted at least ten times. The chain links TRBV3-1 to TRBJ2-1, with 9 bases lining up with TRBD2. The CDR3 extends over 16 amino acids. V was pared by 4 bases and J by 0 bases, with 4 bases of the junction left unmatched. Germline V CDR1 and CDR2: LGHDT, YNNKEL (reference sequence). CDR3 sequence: CASSPYSGGSYNEQFF. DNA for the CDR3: TGTGCCAGCAGCCCCTATAGCGGGGGCTCCTACAATGAGCAGTTCTTC.

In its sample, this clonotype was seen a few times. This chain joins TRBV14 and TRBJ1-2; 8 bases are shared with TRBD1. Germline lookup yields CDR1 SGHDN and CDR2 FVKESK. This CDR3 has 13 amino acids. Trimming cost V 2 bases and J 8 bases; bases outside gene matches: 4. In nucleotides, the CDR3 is TGTGCCAGCAGCCAACAGGGGGCGGACGGCTACACCTTC. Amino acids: CASSQQGADGYTF.

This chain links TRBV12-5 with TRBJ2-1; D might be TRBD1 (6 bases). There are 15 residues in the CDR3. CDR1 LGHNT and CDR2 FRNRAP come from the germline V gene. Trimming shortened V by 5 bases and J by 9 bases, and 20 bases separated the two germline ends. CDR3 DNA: TGTGCTAGTGGTGTAGGGATACAGGGTGGGAGTGAGCAGTTCTTC. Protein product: CASGVGIQGGSEQFF.

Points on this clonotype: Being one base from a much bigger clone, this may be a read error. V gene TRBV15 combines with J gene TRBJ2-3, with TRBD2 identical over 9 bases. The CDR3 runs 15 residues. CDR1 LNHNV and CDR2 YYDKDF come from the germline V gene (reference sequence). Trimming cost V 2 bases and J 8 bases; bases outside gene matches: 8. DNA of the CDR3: TGTGCCACCAGCAGAAATCTGGATAGCGGGGGTACGCAGTATTTT. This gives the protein CATSRNLDSGGTQYF.

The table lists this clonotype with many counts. CDR3 DNA: TGTGCCACCCGAACGGCTGCCTCTGGGGCCAACGTCCTGACTTTC. It translates to CATRTAASGANVLTF. The chain is built from TRBV6-5 and TRBJ2-6; unclear D gene. The CDR3 runs to 15 residues. Germline V gives CDR1 MNHEY, CDR2 SVGAGI. V shed 10 bases and J shed 0 bases, with 13 bases lying between them.